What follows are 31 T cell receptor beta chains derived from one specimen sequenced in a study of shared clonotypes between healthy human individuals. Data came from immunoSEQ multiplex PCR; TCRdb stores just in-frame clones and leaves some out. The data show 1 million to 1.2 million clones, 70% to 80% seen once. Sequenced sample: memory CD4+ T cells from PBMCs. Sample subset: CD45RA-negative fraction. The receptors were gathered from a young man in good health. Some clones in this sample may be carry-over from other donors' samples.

Written as DNA, the CDR3 is TGCGCCAGCAGAGGGACTAGCGAGGCAGATACGCAGTATTTT. Its protein product is CASRGTSEADTQYF. V and J are TRBV5-1 and TRBJ2-3; 10 nucleotides agree with TRBD2. CDR3 length equals 14 residues. Per the germline V gene, CDR1 is SGHRS and CDR2 is YFSETQ. Trimming took 5 bases from V and 4 from J; bases not matched to a gene: 4. The whole variable domain, remainder taken from reference TRBV5-1 and TRBJ2-3, is KAGVTQTPRYLIKTRGQQVTLSCSPISGHRSVSWYQQTPGQGLQFLFEYFSETQRNKGNFPGRFSGRQFSNSRSEMNVSTLELGDSALYLCASRGTSEADTQYFGPGTRLTVL.

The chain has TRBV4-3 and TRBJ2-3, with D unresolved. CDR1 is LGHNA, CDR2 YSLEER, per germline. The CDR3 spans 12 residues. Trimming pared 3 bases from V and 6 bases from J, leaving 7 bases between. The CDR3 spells CASSHLGDTQYF. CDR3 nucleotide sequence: TGCGCCAGCAGCCACCTGGGGGATACGCAGTATTTT.

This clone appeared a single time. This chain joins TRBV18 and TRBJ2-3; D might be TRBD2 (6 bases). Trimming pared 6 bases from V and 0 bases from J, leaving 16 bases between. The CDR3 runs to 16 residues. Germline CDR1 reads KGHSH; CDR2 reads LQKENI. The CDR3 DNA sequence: TGTGCCAGCTCCCTTTCGCCGGGGAGGAGCACAGATACGCAGTATTTT. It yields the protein CASSLSPGRSTDTQYF. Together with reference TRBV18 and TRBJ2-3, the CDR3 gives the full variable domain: NAGVMQNPRHLVRRRGQEARLRCSPMKGHSHVYWYRQLPEEGLKFMVYLQKENIIDESGMPKERFSAEFPKEGPSILRIQQVVRGDSAAYFCASSLSPGRSTDTQYFGPGTRLTVL.

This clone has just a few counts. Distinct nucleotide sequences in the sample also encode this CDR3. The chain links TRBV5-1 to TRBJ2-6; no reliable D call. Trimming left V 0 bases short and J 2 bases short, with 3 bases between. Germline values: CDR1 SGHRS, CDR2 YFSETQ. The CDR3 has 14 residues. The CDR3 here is CASSLDPGANVLTF. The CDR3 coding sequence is TGCGCCAGCAGCTTGGACCCTGGGGCCAACGTCCTGACTTTC.

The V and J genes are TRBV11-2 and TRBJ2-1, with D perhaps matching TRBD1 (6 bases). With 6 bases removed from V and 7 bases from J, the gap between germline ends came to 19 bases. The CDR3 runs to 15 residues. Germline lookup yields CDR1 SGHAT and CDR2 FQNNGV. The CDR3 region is CASRTWGQGKNEQFF. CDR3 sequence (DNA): TGTGCCAGCAGGACCTGGGGCCAGGGGAAAAATGAGCAGTTCTTC. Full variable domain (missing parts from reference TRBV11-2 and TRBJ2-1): EAGVAQSPRYKIIEKRQSVAFWCNPISGHATLYWYQQILGQGPKLLIQFQNNGVVDDSQLPKDRFSAERLKGVDSTLKIQPAKLEDSAVYLCASRTWGQGKNEQFFGPGTRLTVL.

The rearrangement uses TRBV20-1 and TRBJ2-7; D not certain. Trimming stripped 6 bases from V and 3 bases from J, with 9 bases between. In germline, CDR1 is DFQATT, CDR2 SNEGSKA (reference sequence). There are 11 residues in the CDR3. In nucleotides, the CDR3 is TGCAGTGCCGCCCACGGCTACGAGCAGTACTTC. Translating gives CSAAHGYEQYF.

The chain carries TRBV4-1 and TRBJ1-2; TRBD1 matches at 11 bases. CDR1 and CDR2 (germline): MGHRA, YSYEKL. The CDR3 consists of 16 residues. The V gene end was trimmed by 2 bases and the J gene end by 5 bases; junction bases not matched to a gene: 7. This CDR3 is CASSQTGTGGWYGYTF. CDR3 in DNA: TGCGCCAGCAGCCAAACCGGGACAGGGGGTTGGTATGGCTACACCTTC.

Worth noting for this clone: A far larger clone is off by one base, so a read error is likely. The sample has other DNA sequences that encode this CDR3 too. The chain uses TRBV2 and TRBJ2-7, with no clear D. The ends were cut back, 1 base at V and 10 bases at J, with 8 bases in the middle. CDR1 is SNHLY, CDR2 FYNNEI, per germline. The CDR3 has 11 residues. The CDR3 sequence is CASSEVTEQYF. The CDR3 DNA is TGTGCCAGCAGTGAAGTGACCGAACAGTACTTC.

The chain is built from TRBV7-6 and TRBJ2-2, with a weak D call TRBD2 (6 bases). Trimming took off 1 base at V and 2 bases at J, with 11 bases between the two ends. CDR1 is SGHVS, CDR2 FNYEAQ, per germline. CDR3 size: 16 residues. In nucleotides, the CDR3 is TGTGCCAGCAGCTTAGTGCCGCGGGGCAACACCGGGGAGCTGTTTTTT. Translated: CASSLVPRGNTGELFF.

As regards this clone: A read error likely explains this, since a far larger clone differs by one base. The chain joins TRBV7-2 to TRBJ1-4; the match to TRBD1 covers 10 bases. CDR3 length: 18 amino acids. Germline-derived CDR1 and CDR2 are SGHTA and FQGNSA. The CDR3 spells CAGSPRGQGLLRGEKLFF. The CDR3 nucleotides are TGTGCCGGCAGCCCCCGGGGACAGGGGCTCCTCAGAGGGGAAAAACTGTTTTTT.

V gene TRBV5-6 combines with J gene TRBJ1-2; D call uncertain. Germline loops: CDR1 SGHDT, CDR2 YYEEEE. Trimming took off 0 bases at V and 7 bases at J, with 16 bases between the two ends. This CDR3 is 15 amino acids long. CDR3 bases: TGTGCCAGCAGCTTGGTGGATACCCTTTGGGGTGGCTACACCTTC. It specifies CASSLVDTLWGGYTF. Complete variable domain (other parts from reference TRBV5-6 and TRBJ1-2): DAGVTQSPTHLIKTRGQQVTLRCSPKSGHDTVSWYQQALGQGPQFIFQYYEEEERQRGNFPDRFSGHQFPNYSSELNVNALLLGDSALYLCASSLVDTLWGGYTFGSGTRLTVV.

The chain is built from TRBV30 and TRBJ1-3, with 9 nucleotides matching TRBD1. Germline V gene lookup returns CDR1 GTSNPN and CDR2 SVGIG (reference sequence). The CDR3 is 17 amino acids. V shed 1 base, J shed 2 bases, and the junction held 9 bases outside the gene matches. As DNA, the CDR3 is TGTGCCTGGAGTGCCCCTCCGGGACAGGGCACTGGAAACACCATATATTTT. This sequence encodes CAWSAPPGQGTGNTIYF.

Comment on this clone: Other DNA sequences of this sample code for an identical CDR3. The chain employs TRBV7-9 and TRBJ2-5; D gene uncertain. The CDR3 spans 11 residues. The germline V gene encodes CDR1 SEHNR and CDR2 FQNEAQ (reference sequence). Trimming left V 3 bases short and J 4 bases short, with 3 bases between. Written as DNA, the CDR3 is TGTGCCAGCAGCTTGGTAGAGACCCAGTACTTC. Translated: CASSLVETQYF.

The CDR3 here is CASSVGPWRQKASTDTQYF. In DNA, the CDR3 is TGTGCCAGCAGCGTAGGCCCATGGAGACAGAAAGCTAGCACAGATACGCAGTATTTT. The V and J genes are TRBV9 and TRBJ2-3; maybe TRBD1 (5 bases). This CDR3 is built from 19 residues. The germline V and J ends were trimmed by 0 bases and 0 bases, with 20 bases remaining between them. The germline V gene has CDR1 SGDLS and CDR2 YYNGEE.

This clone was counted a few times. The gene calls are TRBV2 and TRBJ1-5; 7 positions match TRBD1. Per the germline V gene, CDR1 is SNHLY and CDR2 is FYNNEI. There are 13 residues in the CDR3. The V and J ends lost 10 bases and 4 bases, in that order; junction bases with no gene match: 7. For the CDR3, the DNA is TGTGCCATCGGGGACAGAATAAATCAGCCCCAGCATTTT. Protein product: CAIGDRINQPQHF.

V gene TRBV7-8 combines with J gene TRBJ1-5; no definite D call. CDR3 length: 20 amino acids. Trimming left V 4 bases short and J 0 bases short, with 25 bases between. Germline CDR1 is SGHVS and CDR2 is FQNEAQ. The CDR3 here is CASSSTIGGGPQNSNQPQHF. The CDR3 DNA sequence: TGTGCCAGCAGCTCAACGATAGGTGGCGGACCTCAAAATAGCAATCAGCCCCAGCATTTT.

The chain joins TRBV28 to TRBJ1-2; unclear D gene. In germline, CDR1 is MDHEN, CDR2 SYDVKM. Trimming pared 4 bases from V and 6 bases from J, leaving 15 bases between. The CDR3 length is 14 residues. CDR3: CASSSGPYLHGYTF. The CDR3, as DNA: TGTGCCAGCAGTTCGGGCCCTTACCTCCATGGCTACACCTTC.

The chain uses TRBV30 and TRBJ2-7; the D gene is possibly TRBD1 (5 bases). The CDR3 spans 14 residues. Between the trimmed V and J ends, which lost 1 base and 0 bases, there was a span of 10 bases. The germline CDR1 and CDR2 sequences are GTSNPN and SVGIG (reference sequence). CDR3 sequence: CAWSADTFSYEQYF. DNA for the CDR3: TGTGCCTGGAGTGCGGACACCTTCTCCTACGAGCAGTACTTC.

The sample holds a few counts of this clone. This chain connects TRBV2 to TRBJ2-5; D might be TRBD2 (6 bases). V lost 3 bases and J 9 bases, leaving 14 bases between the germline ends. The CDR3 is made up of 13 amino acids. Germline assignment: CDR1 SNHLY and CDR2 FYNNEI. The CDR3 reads CASSDSGEFSQYF. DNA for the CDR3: TGTGCCAGCAGTGACTCGGGAGAATTTTCCCAGTACTTC.

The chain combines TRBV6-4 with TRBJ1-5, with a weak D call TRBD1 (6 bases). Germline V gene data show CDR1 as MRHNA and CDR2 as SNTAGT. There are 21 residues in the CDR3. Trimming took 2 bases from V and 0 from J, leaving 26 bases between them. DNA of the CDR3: TGTGCCAGCAGTGACCCGTGGGGGGCCCACGACAAACCTTATAGCAATCAGCCCCAGCATTTT. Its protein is CASSDPWGAHDKPYSNQPQHF.

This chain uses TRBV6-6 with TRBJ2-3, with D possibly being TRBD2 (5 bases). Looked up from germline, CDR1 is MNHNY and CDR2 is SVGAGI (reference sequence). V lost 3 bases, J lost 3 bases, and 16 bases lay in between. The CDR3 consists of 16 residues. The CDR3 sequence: CASSYGTGWGTDTQYF. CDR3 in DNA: TGTGCCAGCAGTTATGGTACGGGGTGGGGAACAGATACGCAGTATTTT.

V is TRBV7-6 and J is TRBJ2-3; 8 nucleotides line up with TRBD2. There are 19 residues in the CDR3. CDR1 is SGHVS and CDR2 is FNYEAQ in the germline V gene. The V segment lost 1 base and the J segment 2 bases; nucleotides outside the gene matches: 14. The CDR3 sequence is CASSLVGLDIAGTTDTQYF. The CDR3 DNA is TGTGCCAGCAGCTTAGTGGGGTTGGACATAGCGGGAACCACAGATACGCAGTATTTT.

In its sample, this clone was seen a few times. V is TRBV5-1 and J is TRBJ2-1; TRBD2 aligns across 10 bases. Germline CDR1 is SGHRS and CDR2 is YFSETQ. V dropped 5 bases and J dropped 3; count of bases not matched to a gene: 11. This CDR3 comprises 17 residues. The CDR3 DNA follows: TGCGCCAGCAGATCGAGCGGGAGGGCCTATGTCTACAATGAGCAGTTCTTC. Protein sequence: CASRSSGRAYVYNEQFF.

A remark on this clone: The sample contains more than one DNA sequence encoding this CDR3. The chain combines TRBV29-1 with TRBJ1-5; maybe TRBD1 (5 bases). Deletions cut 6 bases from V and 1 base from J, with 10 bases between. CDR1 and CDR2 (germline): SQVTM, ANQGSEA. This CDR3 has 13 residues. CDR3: CSVGGGSNQPQHF. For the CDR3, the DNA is TGCAGCGTGGGTGGGGGGAGCAATCAGCCCCAGCATTTT.

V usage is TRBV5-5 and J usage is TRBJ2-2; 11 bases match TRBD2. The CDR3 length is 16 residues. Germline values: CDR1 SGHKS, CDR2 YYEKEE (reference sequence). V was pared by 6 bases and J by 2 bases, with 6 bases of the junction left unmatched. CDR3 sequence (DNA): TGTGCCAGCACCACAACTAGCGGGAGTAACACCGGGGAGCTGTTTTTT. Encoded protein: CASTTTSGSNTGELFF. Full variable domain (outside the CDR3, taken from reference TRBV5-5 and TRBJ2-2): DAGVTQSPTHLIKTRGQQVTLRCSPISGHKSVSWYQQVLGQGPQFIFQYYEKEERGRGNFPDRFSARQFPNYSSELNVNALLLGDSALYLCASTTTSGSNTGELFFGEGSRLTVL.

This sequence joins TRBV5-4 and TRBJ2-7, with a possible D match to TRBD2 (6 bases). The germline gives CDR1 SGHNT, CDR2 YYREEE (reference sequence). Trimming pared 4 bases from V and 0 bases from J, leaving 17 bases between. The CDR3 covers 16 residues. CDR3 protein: CASSLTTGLGSYEQYF. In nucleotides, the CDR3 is TGTGCCAGCAGCCTGACGACGGGACTCGGCTCCTACGAGCAGTACTTC.

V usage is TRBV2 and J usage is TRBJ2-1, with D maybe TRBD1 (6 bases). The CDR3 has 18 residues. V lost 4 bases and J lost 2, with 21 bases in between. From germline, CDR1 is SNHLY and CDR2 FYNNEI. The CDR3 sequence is CASSVFGGTASAYNEQFF. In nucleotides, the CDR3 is TGTGCCAGCAGTGTATTTGGGGGCACAGCCTCAGCCTACAATGAGCAGTTCTTC.

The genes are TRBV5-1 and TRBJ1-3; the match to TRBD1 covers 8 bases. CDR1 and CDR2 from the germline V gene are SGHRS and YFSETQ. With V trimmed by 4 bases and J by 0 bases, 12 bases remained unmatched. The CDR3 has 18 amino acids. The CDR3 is CASSEAPGQAGSGNTIYF. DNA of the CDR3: TGCGCCAGCAGCGAAGCACCGGGACAGGCCGGCTCTGGAAACACCATATATTTT.

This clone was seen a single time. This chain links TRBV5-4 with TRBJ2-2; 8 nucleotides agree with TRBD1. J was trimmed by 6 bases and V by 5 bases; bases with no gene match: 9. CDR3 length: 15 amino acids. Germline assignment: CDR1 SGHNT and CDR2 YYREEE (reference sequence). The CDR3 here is CASRLTGAGSGELFF. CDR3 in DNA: TGTGCCAGCAGATTGACAGGGGCTGGGTCCGGGGAGCTGTTTTTT. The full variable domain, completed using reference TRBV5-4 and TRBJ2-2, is ETGVTQSPTHLIKTRGQQVTLRCSSQSGHNTVSWYQQALGQGPQFIFQYYREEENGRGNFPPRFSGLQFPNYSSELNVNALELDDSALYLCASRLTGAGSGELFFGEGSRLTVL.

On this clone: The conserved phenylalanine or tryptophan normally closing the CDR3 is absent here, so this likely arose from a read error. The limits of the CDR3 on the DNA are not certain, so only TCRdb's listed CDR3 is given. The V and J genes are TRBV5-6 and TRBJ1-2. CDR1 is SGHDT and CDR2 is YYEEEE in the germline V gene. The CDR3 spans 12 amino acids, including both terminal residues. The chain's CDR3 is CASSLLGEEALL.

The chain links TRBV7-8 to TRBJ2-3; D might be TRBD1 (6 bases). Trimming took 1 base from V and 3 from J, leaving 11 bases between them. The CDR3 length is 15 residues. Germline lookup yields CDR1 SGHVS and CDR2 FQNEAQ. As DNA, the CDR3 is TGTGCCAGCAGCTTAGGGATGAGGGGGACAGATACGCAGTATTTT. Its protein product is CASSLGMRGTDTQYF.